This T cell receptor beta chain originates from a study of CD8 T cells in ankylosing spondylitis. Study-level points and caveats: A TCR beta motif of about 8 highly homologous variants seemed to mark ankylosing spondylitis blood.

Quantitative 5'-RACE with molecular barcodes generated TCR beta libraries. A single record per CDR3 protein comes from TCRdb applying MiXCR to the 5' RACE reads. The sample consists of 160,000 or so distinct CDR3 sequences, around a tenth of them appearing once. This clonotype was found many times. The antigen is not known. The trim removed 6 bases at V and 4 bases at J, leaving 11 bases unmatched. The CDR3 has 16 residues. Germline-derived CDR1 and CDR2 are MNHEY and SVGAGI. The clonotype comes from a female donor with ankylosing spondylitis or in good health (not recorded which). J is TRBJ1-2 and V is TRBV6-5, with TRBD1 identical over 10 bases. Input material: blood, either unsorted or a sorted T cell fraction (not recorded which). As DNA, the CDR3 is TGTGCCAGCAGCTTAACCACCGGGACAGGGGCCTATGGCTACACCTTC. Translating gives CASSLTTGTGAYGYTF.